The 14 T cell receptor beta chains below all came from one sample that was sequenced in a study of molecular identifiers for immune sequencing clone quantification. TCRdb reanalysed the PCR reads using MiXCR and keeps one entry per CDR3 protein. The table lists 50,000 to 65,000 distinct CDR3 sequences, around 25% of them singletons. Sample: naive CD8+ T cells from blood, with Jurkat cell RNA spiked in. The subset: FACS-sorted CD8+CD4-CCR7+CD45RA+ naive T cells. These receptors were taken from a human donor in good health. Some libraries in this study had Jurkat cell RNA spiked in.

A note on this clonotype: The missing conserved phenylalanine or tryptophan at the end of this CDR3 makes a read error likely. The V call is TRBV10-3, the J call TRBJ2-5; D unclear. Germline CDR1 is ENHRY and CDR2 is SYGVKD. V was clipped by 3 bases and J by 0 bases, with 5 bases between them. The CDR3 runs to 13 residues. This CDR3 is CAISDRYQETQYS. As DNA, the CDR3 is TGTGCCATCAGTGACAGGTACCAAGAGACCCAGTACTCC.

At least ten counts were recorded for this clonotype. The J gene is TRBJ1-5, the V gene TRBV7-6, with D tentatively TRBD1 (5 bases). Germline V lookup: CDR1 SGHVS, CDR2 FNYEAQ. Trimming left V 0 bases short and J 5 bases short, with 8 bases between. The CDR3 is 14 residues long. CDR3 bases: TGTGCCAGCAGCTTAGCCGAGGGGCATCAGCCCCAGCATTTT. This translates into CASSLAEGHQPQHF.

This clonotype came up many times. The chain's CDR3 is CASSSPFYTDTQYF. The CDR3 DNA is TGTGCCAGCAGCTCCCCGTTCTACACAGATACGCAGTATTTT. The rearrangement uses TRBV7-9 and TRBJ2-3; D is unclear. Germline loops: CDR1 SEHNR, CDR2 FQNEAQ (reference sequence). This CDR3 region has 14 residues. Trimming took 4 bases from V and 2 from J, leaving 10 bases between them.

The chain combines TRBV5-1 with TRBJ2-7; 9 positions agree with TRBD2. Germline V gives CDR1 SGHRS, CDR2 YFSETQ. The CDR3 contains 15 residues. Trimming cost V 3 bases and J 3 bases; bases outside gene matches: 7. The CDR3 DNA follows: TGCGCCAGCAGCTACACACTAGCGGGCAACTACGAGCAGTACTTC. Protein: CASSYTLAGNYEQYF. Full variable domain (remainder filled in from reference TRBV5-1 and TRBJ2-7): KAGVTQTPRYLIKTRGQQVTLSCSPISGHRSVSWYQQTPGQGLQFLFEYFSETQRNKGNFPGRFSGRQFSNSRSEMNVSTLELGDSALYLCASSYTLAGNYEQYFGPGTRLTVT.

As to this clonotype: A single base separates this from a much larger clone, so it may be a read error. The chain employs TRBV19 and TRBJ1-5; D is perhaps TRBD1 (6 bases). This CDR3 is 15 amino acids long. In germline, CDR1 is LNHDA, CDR2 SQIVND (reference sequence). V lost 1 base and J lost 6, with 13 bases in between. The CDR3 is CASSIGTRGAQPQHF. In DNA form, the CDR3 reads TGTGCCAGTAGTATAGGAACCCGGGGGGCTCAGCCCCAGCATTTT.

Turning to this clonotype: At one end the junction does not follow the germline gene, possibly because of a read error. J is TRBJ2-1 and V is TRBV4-3; D perhaps matches TRBD2 (6 bases). This CDR3 comprises 17 residues. CDR1 and CDR2 (germline): LGHNA, YSLEER. The CDR3 region is CASSQDPSVSSYNEQIF. CDR3 sequence (DNA): TGCGCCAGCAGCCAAGATCCTAGCGTTAGCTCCTACAATGAGCAGATCTTC.

The chain employs TRBV13 and TRBJ2-3; D is perhaps TRBD1 or TRBD2 (5 bases each). V lost 11 bases, J lost 14 bases, and 26 bases lay in between. The CDR3 totals 13 residues. The germline V gene has CDR1 PRHDT and CDR2 FYEKMQ (reference sequence). The CDR3 loop reads CAGRVGTTDARYF. CDR3 nucleotide sequence: TGTGCCGGCCGCGTGGGGACCACAGATGCGCGGTATTTT.

Of note for this clonotype: Being one base from a much bigger clone, this may be a read error. The chain is built from TRBV29-1 and TRBJ1-2; tentative D call: TRBD1 (6 bases). In germline, CDR1 is SQVTM, CDR2 ANQGSEA. The CDR3 is 15 residues long. V was pared by 3 bases and J by 7 bases, with 21 bases between. For the CDR3, the DNA is TGCAGCGTTGAGAGGACAGTCAAGTTTCGTTCTGGCTACACCTTC. Translated: CSVERTVKFRSGYTF.

This clonotype occurred many times. The chain joins TRBV5-1 to TRBJ2-3; D gene unclear. Germline assignment: CDR1 SGHRS and CDR2 YFSETQ. The V and J ends lost 1 base and 2 bases respectively, with 8 bases between them. This CDR3 is built from 14 residues. The CDR3 protein is CASSLLRPTDTQYF. CDR3 bases: TGCGCCAGCAGCTTGCTGAGGCCCACAGATACGCAGTATTTT.

Worth noting for this clonotype: One base away lies a much larger clone, so this may be a sequencing read error. The chain combines TRBV27 with TRBJ2-7; 7 nucleotides line up with TRBD2. Germline lookup yields CDR1 MNHEY and CDR2 SMNVEV (reference sequence). CDR3 length: 14 residues. The CDR3 sequence is CASSFGTGGHERYF. In DNA form, the CDR3 reads TGTGCCAGCAGTTTCGGGACGGGAGGTCACGAGCGGTACTTC.

Ten or more counts support this clonotype. The chain has TRBV5-4 and TRBJ2-1; 7 nucleotides agree with TRBD2. Germline CDR1 SGHNT, CDR2 YYREEE (reference sequence). The CDR3 contains 15 residues. Unmatched junction bases numbered 6, after V lost 0 bases and J lost 6 bases. CDR3 DNA: TGTGCCAGCAGCTTGGGGGCGGGGGTGGTCAATGAGCAGTTCTTC. Translating gives CASSLGAGVVNEQFF. The variable domain in full, completed from reference TRBV5-4 and TRBJ2-1, reads ETGVTQSPTHLIKTRGQQVTLRCSSQSGHNTVSWYQQALGQGPQFIFQYYREEENGRGNFPPRFSGLQFPNYSSELNVNALELDDSALYLCASSLGAGVVNEQFFGPGTRLTVL.

The V call is TRBV20-1, the J call TRBJ2-1; D possibly corresponds to TRBD1 (6 bases). Trimming took 0 bases from V and 7 from J, leaving 7 bases between them. From germline, CDR1 is DFQATT and CDR2 SNEGSKA (reference sequence). The CDR3 loop spans 12 amino acids. CDR3 in DNA: TGCAGTGCTAGAGACCAGGGGAATGAGCAGTTCTTC. It translates to CSARDQGNEQFF.

This clonotype was seen ten or more times. V gene TRBV12-3 or TRBV12-4 combines with J gene TRBJ2-3; possible D gene TRBD1, 6 bases. V was cut by 5 bases and J by 3 bases, with 21 bases left in between. There are 17 residues in the CDR3. CDR3 protein: CASSPHRTTGQTDTQYF. CDR3 sequence (DNA): TGTGCCAGCAGTCCCCATCGGACGACAGGCCAAACAGATACGCAGTATTTT.

This clonotype turned up a few times. Here the CDR3 DNA reads TGTGCCAGCAGTGACGGGACAGCCTTATACAATGAGCAGTTCTTC. Its protein product is CASSDGTALYNEQFF. This chain links TRBV27 with TRBJ2-1; 7 bases fit TRBD1. The length of the CDR3 is 15 residues. Germline lookup yields CDR1 MNHEY and CDR2 SMNVEV (reference sequence). Trimming at V came to 5 bases and at J to 4 bases, leaving 8 bases not matched to a gene.